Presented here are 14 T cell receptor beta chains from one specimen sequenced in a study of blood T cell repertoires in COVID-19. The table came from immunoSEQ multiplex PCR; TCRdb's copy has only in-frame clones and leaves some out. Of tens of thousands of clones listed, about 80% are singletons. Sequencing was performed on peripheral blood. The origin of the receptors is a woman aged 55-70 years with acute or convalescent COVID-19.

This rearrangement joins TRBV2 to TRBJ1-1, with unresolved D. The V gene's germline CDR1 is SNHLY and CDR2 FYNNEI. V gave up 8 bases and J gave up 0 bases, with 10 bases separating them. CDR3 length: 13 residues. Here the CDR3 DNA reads TGTGCCAGCGGAAGGAGCATGAACACTGAAGCTTTCTTT. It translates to CASGRSMNTEAFF.

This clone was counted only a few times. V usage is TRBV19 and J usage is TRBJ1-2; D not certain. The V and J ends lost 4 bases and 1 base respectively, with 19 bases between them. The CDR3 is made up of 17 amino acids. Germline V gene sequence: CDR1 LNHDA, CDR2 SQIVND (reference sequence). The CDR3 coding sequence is TGTGCCAGTAGTACAACTACTTCGGCCTCAAGTAACTATGGCTACACCTTC. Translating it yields CASSTTTSASSNYGYTF.

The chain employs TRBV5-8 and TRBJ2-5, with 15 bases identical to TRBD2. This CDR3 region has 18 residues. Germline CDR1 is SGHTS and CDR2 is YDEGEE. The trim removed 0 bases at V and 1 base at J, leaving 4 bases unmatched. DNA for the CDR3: TGTGCCAGCAGCTTGGGCGGACTAGCGGGAGGGAGCCAAGAGACCCAGTACTTC. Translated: CASSLGGLAGGSQETQYF.

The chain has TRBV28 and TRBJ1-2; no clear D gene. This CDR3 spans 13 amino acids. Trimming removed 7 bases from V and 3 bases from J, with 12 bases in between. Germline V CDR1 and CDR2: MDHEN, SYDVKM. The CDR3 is CASTPADYYGYTF. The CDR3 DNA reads TGTGCCAGCACCCCGGCGGATTACTATGGCTACACCTTC.

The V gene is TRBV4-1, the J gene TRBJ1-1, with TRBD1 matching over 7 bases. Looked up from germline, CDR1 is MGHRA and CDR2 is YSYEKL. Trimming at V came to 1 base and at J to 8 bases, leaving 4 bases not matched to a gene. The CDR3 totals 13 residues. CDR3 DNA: TGCGCCAGCAGCCAAGTAGGACAGGCGGAAGCTTTCTTT. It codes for CASSQVGQAEAFF.

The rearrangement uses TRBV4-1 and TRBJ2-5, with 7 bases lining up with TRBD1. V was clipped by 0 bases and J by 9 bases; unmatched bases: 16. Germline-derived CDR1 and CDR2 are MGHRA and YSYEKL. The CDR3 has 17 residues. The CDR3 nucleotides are TGCGCCAGCAGCCAAGATAGGACAGGAACTATGGTTAGGGCCCAGTACTTC. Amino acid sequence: CASSQDRTGTMVRAQYF.

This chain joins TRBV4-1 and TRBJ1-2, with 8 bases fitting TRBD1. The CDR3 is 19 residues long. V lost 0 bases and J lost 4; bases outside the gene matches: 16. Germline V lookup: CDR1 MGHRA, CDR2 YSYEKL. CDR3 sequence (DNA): TGCGCCAGCAGCCAAGATCCTTGGCAGGGGGCGCAAAAAGCCTATGGCTACACCTTC. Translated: CASSQDPWQGAQKAYGYTF.

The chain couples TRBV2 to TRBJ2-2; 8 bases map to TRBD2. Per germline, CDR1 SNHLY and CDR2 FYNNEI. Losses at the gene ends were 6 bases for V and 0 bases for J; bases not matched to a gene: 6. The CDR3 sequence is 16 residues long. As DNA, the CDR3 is TGTGCCAGCAGACTCTCGGGGGGGCCGAACACCGGGGAGCTGTTTTTT. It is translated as CASRLSGGPNTGELFF.

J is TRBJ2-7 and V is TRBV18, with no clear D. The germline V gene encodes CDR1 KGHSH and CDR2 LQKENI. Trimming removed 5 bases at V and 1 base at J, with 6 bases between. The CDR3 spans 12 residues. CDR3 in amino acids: CASSSLSYEQYF. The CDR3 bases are TGTGCCAGCTCATCCCTTTCCTACGAGCAGTACTTC.

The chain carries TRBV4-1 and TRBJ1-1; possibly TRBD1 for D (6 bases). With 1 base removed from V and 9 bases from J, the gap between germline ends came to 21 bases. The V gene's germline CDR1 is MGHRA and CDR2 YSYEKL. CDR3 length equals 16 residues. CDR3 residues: CASSQGGGFGGDKAFF. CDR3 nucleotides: TGCGCCAGCAGCCAAGGGGGGGGATTCGGAGGGGACAAAGCTTTCTTT.

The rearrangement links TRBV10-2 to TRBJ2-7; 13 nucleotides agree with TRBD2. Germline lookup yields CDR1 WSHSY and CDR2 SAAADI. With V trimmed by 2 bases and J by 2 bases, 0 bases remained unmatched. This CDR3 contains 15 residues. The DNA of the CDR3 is TGCGCCAGCAGTGAGGGACTAGCGGGGGCCTACGAGCAGTACTTC. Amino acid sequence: CASSEGLAGAYEQYF.

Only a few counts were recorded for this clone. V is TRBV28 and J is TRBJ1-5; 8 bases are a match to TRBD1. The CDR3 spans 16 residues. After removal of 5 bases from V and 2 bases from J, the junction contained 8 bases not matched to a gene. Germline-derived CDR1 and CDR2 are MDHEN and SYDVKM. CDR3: CASSPSGGPRNQPQHF. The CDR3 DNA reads TGTGCCAGCAGTCCCTCAGGGGGCCCGCGCAATCAGCCCCAGCATTTT.

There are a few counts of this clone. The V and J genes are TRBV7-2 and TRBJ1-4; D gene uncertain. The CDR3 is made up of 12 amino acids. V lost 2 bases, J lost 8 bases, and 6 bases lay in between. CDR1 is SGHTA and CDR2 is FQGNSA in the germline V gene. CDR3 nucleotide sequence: TGTGCCAGCAGCTTACCCCAAGAAAAACTGTTTTTT. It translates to CASSLPQEKLFF.

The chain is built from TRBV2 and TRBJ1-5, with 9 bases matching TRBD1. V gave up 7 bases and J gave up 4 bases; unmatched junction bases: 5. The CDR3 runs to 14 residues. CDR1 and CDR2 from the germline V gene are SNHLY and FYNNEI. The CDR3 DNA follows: TGTGCCAGCATGGAGACAGGGGGGAATCAGCCCCAGCATTTT. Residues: CASMETGGNQPQHF.